The TCR beta chain described here comes from a study of cytomegalovirus exposure and HLA in healthy donors. CDR3 length equals 16 residues. Germline assignment: CDR1 MDHEN and CDR2 SYDVKM. V trimming: 8 bases; J trimming: 3 bases; junction bases outside the gene matches: 12. Sequencing was performed with immunoSEQ multiplex PCR; in TCRdb, only in-frame clones are kept and a portion is missing. The table has about 130,000 clones, over 80% seen once; the top ten hold 6.2%. The clonotype was recovered from a woman aged 25 to 39 in good health and CMV-seropositive. This chain links TRBV28 with TRBJ1-2; TRBD1 matches at 10 bases. The material sequenced was PBMCs. The CDR3 DNA is TGTGCCAGCCAAACTGACCGGGACAGGGGAGACTATGGCTACACCTTC. Encoded protein: CASQTDRDRGDYGYTF.